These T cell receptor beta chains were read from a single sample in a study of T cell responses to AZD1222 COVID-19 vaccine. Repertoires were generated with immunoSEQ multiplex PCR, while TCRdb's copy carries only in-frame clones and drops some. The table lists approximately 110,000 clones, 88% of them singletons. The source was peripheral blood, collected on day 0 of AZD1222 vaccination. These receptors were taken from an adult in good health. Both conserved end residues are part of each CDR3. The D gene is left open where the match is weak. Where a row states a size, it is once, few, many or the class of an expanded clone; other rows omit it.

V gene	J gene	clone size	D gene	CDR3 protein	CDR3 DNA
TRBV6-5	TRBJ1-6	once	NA	CASSYSSYSPLHF	TGTGCCAGCAGTTACTCCTCGTATTCACCCCTCCACTTT
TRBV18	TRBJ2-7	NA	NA	CASSSGRWTYEQYF	TGTGCCAGCTCATCGGGACGGTGGACCTACGAGCAGTACTTC
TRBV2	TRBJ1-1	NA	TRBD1	CASREDREEAFF	TGTGCCAGCAGAGAAGACAGGGAAGAAGCTTTCTTT
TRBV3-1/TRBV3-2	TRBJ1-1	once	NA	CASSRPQGSEAFF	TGTGCCAGCAGCCGACCACAGGGATCTGAAGCTTTCTTT
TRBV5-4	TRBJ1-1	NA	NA	CASSLARGGTEAFF	TGTGCCAGCAGCTTGGCCAGGGGAGGAACTGAAGCTTTCTTT
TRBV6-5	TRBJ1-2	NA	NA	CASSTGLDYGYTF	TGTGCCAGCAGTACGGGACTGGACTATGGCTACACCTTC
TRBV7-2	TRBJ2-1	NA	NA	CASSLGPLGRDNEQFF	TGTGCCAGCAGCTTAGGCCCCCTGGGGAGAGATAATGAGCAGTTCTTC
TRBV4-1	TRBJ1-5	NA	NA	CASSQVALGNQPQHF	TGCGCCAGCAGCCAAGTCGCTCTGGGCAATCAGCCCCAGCATTTT
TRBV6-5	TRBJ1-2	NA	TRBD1	CASSNRGGGYTF	TGTGCCAGCAGTAACAGGGGTGGTGGCTACACCTTC
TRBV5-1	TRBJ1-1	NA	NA	CASRWDTNTEAFF	TGCGCCAGCAGGTGGGATACAAACACTGAAGCTTTCTTT
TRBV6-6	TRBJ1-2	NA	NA	CASSYGWGSGYTF	TGTGCCAGCAGTTACGGTTGGGGCTCCGGCTACACCTTC
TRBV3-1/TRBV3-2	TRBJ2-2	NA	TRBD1	CASRAGTDYTGELFF	TGTGCCAGCAGAGCCGGGACAGATTACACCGGGGAGCTGTTTTTT
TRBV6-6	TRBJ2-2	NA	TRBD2	CASRLTSARGTGELFF	TGTGCCAGCAGATTGACTAGCGCACGTGGAACCGGGGAGCTGTTTTTT
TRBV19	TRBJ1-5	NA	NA	CASLTTGGSNQPQHF	TGTGCCAGCCTTACAACCGGCGGGAGCAATCAGCCCCAGCATTTT
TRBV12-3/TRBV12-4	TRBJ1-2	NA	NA	CASSYIASSGYTF	TGTGCCAGCAGTTATATTGCGAGCTCCGGCTACACCTTC
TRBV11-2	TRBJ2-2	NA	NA	CASSLGLMSSGELFF	TGTGCCAGCAGCTTAGGTCTCATGTCTTCCGGGGAGCTGTTTTTT
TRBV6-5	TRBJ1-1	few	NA	CASTMGGSEAFF	TGTGCCAGCACCATGGGGGGCTCTGAAGCTTTCTTT
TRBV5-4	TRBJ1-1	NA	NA	CASSLGGEMNTEAFF	TGTGCCAGCAGCTTGGGCGGGGAGATGAACACTGAAGCTTTCTTT
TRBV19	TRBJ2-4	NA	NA	CANPGTTHFQYF	TGTGCGAATCCCGGGACGACGCACTTTCAGTACTTC
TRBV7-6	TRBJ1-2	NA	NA	CASSLNTDYGYTF	TGTGCCAGCAGCTTAAACACAGACTATGGCTACACCTTC
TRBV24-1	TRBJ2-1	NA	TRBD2	CATSDSLAVTYNEQFF	TGTGCCACCAGTGATTCTCTAGCGGTGACCTACAATGAGCAGTTCTTC
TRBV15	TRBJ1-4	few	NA	CATSRETGPTNEKLFF	TGTGCCACCAGCAGAGAGACAGGCCCAACTAATGAAAAACTGTTTTTT
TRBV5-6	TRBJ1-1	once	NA	CASSLLSEAFF	TGTGCCAGCAGCTTGCTATCTGAAGCTTTCTTT
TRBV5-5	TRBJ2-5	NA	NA	CASSRTAREETQYF	TGTGCCAGCAGCAGGACAGCTAGGGAAGAGACCCAGTACTTC
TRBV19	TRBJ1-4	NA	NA	CASSISVLSEKLFF	TGTGCCAGTAGTATTTCAGTGCTATCTGAAAAACTGTTTTTT
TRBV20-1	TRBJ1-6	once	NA	CSASAASQVRSPLHF	TGCAGTGCTAGTGCCGCCAGTCAGGTTCGTTCACCCCTCCACTTT
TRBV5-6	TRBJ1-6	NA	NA	CASSLAGLGSPLHF	TGTGCCAGCAGCTTGGCAGGGTTGGGTTCACCCCTCCACTTT
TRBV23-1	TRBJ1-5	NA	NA	CASTTEGRRNQPQHF	TGCGCCAGCACAACGGAGGGGCGCAGGAATCAGCCCCAGCATTTT
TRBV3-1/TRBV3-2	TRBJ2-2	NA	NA	CASSQRAATGELFF	TGTGCCAGCAGCCAACGCGCGGCCACCGGGGAGCTGTTTTTT
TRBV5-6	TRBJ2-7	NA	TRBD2	CASSSALAEHYEQYF	TGTGCCAGCAGCTCCGCCCTAGCGGAGCACTACGAGCAGTACTTC
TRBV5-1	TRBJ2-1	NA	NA	CASSPDLVSEQFF	TGCGCCAGCAGCCCCGACTTAGTCAGTGAGCAGTTCTTC
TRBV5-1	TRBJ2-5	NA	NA	CASSLSGAETQYF	TGCGCCAGCAGCTTATCCGGGGCGGAGACCCAGTACTTC
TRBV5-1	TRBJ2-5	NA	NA	CASSLPGGGQETQYF	TGCGCCAGCAGCTTGCCAGGGGGGGGCCAGGAGACCCAGTACTTC